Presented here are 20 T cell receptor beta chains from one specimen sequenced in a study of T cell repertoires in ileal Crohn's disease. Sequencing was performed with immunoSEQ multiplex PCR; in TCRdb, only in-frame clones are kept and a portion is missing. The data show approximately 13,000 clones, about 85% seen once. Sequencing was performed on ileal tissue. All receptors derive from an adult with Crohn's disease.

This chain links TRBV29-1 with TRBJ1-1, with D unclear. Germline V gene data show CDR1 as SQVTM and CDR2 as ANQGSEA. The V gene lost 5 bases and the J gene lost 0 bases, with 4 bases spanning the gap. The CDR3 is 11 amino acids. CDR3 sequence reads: CSVQVNTEAFF. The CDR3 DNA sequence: TGCAGCGTTCAGGTGAACACTGAAGCTTTCTTT.

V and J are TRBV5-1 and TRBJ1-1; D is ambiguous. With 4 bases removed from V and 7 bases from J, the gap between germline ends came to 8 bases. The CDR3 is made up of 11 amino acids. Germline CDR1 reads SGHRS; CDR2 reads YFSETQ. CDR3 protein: CASSLYNEAFF. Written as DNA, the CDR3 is TGCGCCAGCAGCCTTTACAATGAAGCTTTCTTT. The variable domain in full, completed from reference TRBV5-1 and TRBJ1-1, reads KAGVTQTPRYLIKTRGQQVTLSCSPISGHRSVSWYQQTPGQGLQFLFEYFSETQRNKGNFPGRFSGRQFSNSRSEMNVSTLELGDSALYLCASSLYNEAFFGQGTRLTVV.

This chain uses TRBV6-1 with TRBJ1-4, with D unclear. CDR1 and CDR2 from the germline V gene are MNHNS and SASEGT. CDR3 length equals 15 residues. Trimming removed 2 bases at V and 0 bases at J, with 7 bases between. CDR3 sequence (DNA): TGTGCCAGCAGTGAACTGGCAGCAACTAATGAAAAACTGTTTTTT. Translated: CASSELAATNEKLFF.

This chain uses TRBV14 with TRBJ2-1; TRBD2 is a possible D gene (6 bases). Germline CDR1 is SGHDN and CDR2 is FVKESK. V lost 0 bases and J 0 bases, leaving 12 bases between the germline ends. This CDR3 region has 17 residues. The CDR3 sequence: CASSQESGGSSYNEQFF. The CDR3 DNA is TGTGCCAGCAGCCAAGAATCCGGGGGTAGCTCCTACAATGAGCAGTTCTTC.

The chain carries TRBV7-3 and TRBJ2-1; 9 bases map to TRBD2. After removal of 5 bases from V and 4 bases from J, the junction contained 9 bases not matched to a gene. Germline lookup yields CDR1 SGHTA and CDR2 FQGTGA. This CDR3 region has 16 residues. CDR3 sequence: CASSPLTSGPYNEQFF. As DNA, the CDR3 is TGTGCCAGCAGCCCTCTGACTAGCGGCCCTTACAATGAGCAGTTCTTC. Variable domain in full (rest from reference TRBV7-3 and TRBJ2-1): GAGVSQTPSNKVTEKGKYVELRCDPISGHTALYWYRQSLGQGPEFLIYFQGTGAADDSGLPNDRFFAVRPEGSVSTLKIQRTERGDSAVYLCASSPLTSGPYNEQFFGPGTRLTVL.

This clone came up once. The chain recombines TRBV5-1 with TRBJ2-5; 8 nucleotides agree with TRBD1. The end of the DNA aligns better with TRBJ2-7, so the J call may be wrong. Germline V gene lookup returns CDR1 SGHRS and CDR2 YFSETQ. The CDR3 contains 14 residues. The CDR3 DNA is TGCGCCAGCAGCTTGAGACAGGGGAAGGGCGAGCAGTACTTC. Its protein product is CASSLRQGKGEQYF.

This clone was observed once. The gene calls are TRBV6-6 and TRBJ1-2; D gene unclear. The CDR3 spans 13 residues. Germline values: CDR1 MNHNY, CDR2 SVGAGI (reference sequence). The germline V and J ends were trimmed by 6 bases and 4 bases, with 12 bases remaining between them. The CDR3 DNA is TGTGCCAGCAGCCCCCTGACATTCTATGGCTACACCTTC. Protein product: CASSPLTFYGYTF.

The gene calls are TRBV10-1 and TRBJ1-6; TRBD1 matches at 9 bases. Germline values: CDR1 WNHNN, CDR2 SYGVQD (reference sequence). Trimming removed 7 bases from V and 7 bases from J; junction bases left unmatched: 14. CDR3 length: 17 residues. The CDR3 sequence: CASMTQLTGGINSPLHF. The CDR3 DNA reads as TGCGCCAGCATGACCCAATTGACAGGGGGTATCAATTCACCCCTCCACTTT.

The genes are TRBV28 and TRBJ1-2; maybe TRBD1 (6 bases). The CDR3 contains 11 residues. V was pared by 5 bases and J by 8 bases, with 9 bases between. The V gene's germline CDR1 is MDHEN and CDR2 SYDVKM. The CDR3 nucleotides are TGTGCCAGCAGTGGGGACAAGGGCTACACCTTC. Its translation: CASSGDKGYTF.

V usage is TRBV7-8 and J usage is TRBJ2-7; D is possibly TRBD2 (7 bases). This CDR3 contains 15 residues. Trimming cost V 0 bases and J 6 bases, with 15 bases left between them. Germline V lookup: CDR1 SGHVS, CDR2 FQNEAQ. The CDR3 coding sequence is TGTGCCAGCAGCTTAGCAGAGGGGGGGTTTGGCGAGCAGTACTTC. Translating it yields CASSLAEGGFGEQYF.

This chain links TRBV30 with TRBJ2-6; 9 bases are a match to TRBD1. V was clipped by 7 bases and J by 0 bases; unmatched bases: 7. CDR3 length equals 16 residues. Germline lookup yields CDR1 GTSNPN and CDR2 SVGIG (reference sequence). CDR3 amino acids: CASYRGQYSGANVLTF. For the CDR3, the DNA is TGTGCCTCCTACAGGGGGCAATACTCTGGGGCCAACGTCCTGACTTTC.

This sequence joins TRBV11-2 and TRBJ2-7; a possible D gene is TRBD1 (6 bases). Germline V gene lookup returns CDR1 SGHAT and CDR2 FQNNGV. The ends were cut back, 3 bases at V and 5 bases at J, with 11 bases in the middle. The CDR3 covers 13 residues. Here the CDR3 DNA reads TGTGCCAGCAGCTTCGGGACAAACGACGAGCAGTACTTC. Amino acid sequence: CASSFGTNDEQYF.

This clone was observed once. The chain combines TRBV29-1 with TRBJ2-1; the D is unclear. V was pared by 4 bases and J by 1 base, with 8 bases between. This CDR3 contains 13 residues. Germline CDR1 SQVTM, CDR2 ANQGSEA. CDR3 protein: CSVVSLSYNEQFF. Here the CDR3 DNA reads TGCAGCGTTGTGAGCTTGTCCTACAATGAGCAGTTCTTC.

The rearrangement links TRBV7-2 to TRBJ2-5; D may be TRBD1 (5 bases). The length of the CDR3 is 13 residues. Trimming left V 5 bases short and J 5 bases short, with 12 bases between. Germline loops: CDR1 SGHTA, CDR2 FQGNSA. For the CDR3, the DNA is TGTGCCAGCAGCCGACAGATGGGCGAGACCCAGTACTTC. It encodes CASSRQMGETQYF.

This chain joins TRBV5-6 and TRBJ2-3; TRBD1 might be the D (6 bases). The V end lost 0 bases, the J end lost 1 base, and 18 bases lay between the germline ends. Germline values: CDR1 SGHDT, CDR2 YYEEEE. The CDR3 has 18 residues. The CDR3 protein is CASSLGGPGHPRTDTQYF. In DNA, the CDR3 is TGTGCCAGCAGCTTGGGGGGTCCGGGACATCCTCGCACAGATACGCAGTATTTT.

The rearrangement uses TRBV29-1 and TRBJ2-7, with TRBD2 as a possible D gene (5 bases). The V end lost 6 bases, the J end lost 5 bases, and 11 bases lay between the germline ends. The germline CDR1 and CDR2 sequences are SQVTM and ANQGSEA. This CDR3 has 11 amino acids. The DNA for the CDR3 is TGCAGCGTCGACTACAGCAACGAGCAGTACTTC. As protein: CSVDYSNEQYF.

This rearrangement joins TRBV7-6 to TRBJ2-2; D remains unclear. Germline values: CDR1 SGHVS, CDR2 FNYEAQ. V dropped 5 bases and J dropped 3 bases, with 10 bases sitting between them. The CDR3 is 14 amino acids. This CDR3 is CASSPDSYTGELFF. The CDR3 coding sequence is TGTGCCAGCAGCCCTGACTCCTACACCGGGGAGCTGTTTTTT. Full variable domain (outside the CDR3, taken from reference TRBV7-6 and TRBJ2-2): GAGVSQSPRYKVTKRGQDVALRCDPISGHVSLYWYRQALGQGPEFLTYFNYEAQQDKSGLPNDRFSAERPEGSISTLTIQRTEQRDSAMYRCASSPDSYTGELFFGEGSRLTVL.

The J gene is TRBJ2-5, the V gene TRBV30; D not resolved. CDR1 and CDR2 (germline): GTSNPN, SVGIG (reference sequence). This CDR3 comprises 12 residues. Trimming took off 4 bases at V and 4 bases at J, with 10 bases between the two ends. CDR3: CAWTQYGETQYF. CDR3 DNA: TGTGCCTGGACGCAATACGGAGAGACCCAGTACTTC.

The CDR3 coding sequence is TGTGCCAGCAGCGTTAACTCCGGGACAGGGGGCGTCGATACGCAGTATTTT. It specifies CASSVNSGTGGVDTQYF. V is TRBV9 and J is TRBJ2-3, with TRBD1 matching 12 bases. V shed 2 bases and J 6 bases; nucleotides not matched to a gene: 10. CDR1 SGDLS and CDR2 YYNGEE come from the germline V gene. The CDR3 covers 17 residues.

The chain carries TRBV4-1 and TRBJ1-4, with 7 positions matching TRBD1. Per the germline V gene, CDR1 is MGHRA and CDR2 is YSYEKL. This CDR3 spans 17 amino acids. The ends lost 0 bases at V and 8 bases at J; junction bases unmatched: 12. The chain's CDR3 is CASSQEGTVVRREKLFF. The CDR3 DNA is TGCGCCAGCAGCCAAGAAGGGACAGTCGTAAGACGCGAAAAACTGTTTTTT.